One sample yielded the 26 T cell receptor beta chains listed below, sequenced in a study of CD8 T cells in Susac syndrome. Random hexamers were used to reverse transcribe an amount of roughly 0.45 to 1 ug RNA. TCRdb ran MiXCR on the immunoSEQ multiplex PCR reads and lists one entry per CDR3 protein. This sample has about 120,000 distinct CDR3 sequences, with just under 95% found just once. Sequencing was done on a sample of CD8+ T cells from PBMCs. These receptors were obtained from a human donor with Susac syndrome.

CDR3 residues: CSARVYSSSYEQYF. In nucleotides, the CDR3 is TGCAGTGCTAGAGTTTACTCAAGCTCCTACGAGCAGTACTTC. The chain employs TRBV20-1 and TRBJ2-7; D is uncertain. This CDR3 contains 14 residues. From germline, CDR1 is DFQATT and CDR2 SNEGSKA (reference sequence). V was shortened by 1 base and J by 0 bases, with 10 bases between the two germline ends.

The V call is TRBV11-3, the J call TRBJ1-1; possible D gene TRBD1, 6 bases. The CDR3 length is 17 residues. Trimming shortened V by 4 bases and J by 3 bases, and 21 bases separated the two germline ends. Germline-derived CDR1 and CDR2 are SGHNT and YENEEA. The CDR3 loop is CASSSGHNRDGDTEAFF. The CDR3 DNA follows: TGTGCCAGCAGCTCAGGTCATAACAGGGATGGGGACACTGAAGCTTTCTTT.

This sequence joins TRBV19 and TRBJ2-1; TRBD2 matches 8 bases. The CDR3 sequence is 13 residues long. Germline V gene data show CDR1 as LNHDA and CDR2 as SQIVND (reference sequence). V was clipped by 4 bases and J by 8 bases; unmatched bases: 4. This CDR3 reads CASSSGRLDEQFF. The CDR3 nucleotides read TGTGCCAGTAGTAGCGGGAGGTTGGATGAGCAGTTCTTC.

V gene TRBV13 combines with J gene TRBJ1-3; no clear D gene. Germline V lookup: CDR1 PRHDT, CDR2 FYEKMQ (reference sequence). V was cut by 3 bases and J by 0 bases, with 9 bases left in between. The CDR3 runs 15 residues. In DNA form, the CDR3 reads TGTGCCAGCAGCTTGGAGGGCCACTCTGGAAACACCATATATTTT. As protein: CASSLEGHSGNTIYF.

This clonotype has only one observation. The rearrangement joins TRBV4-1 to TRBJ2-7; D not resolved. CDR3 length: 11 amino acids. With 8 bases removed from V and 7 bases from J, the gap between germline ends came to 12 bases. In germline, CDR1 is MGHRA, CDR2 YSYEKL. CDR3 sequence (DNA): TGCGCCAGCTCCTCCCCAGGAGAGCAGTACTTC. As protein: CASSSPGEQYF.

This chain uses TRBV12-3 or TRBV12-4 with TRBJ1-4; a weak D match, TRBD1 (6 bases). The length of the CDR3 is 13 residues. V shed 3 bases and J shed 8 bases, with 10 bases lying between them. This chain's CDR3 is CASSFVGQEKLFF. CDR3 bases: TGTGCCAGCAGTTTTGTAGGACAGGAAAAACTGTTTTTT.

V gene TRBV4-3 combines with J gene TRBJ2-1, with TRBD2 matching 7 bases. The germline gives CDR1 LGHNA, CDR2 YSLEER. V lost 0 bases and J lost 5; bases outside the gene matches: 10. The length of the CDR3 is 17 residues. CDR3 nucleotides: TGCGCCAGCAGCCAAGAAACAGCCGGGAGCGGGAACAATGAGCAGTTCTTC. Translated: CASSQETAGSGNNEQFF.

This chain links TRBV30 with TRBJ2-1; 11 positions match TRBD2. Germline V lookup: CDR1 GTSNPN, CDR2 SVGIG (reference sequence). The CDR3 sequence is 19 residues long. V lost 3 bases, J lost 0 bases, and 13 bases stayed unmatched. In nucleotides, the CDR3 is TGTGCCTGGAGAGAACATCCGGGACTAGCGGATTTCTCCTACAATGAGCAGTTCTTC. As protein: CAWREHPGLADFSYNEQFF. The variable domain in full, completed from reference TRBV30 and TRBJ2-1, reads SQTIHQWPATLVQPVGSPLSLECTVEGTSNPNLYWYRQAAGRGLQLLFYSVGIGQISSEVPQNLSASRPQDRQFILSSKKLLLSDSGFYLCAWREHPGLADFSYNEQFFGPGTRLTVL.

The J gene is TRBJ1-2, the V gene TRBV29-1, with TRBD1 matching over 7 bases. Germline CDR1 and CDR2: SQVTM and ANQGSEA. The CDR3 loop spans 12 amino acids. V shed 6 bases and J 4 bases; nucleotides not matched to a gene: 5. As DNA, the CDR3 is TGCAGCGTACAGGGGACAAGCTATGGCTACACCTTC. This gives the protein CSVQGTSYGYTF.

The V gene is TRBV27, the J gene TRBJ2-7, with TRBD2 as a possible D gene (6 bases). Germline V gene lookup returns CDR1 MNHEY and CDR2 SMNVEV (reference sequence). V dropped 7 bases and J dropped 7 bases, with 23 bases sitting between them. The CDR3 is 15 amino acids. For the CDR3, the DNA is TGTGCCAGCACCTCACTTCAGGGTTTGGCGGGGGAGCAGTACTTC. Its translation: CASTSLQGLAGEQYF.

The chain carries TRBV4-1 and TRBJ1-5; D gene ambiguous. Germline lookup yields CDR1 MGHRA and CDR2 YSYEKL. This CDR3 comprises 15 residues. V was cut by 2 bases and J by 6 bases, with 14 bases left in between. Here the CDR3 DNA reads TGCGCCAGCAGCCAAACACCGGTACTCAGTCAGCCCCAGCATTTT. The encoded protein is CASSQTPVLSQPQHF.

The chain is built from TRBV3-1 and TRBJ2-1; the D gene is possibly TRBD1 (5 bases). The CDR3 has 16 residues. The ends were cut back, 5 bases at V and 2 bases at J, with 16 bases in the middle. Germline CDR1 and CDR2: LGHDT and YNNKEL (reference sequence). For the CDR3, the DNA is TGTGCCAGCAGCGAAAGGACAAAATTGGCCTACAATGAGCAGTTCTTC. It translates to CASSERTKLAYNEQFF.

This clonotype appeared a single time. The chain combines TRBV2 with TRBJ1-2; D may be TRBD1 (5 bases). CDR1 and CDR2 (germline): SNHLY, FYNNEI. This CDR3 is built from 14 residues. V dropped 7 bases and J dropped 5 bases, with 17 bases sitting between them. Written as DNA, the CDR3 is TGTGCCAGCAACGCAGGGACGGAAAGTTATGGCTACACCTTC. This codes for CASNAGTESYGYTF.

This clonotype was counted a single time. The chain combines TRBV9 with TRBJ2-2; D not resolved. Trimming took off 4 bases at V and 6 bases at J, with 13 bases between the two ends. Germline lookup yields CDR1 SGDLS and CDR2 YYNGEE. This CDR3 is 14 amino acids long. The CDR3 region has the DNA TGTGCCAGCAGCCCCCGTATGATGGCCGGGGAGCTGTTTTTT. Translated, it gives CASSPRMMAGELFF.

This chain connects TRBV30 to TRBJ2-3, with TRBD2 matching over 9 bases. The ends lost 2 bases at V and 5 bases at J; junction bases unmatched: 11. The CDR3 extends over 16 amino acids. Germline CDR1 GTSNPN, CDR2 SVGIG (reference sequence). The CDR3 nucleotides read TGTGCCTGGAGTAACGGACTAGCGCCTTTGGTAGATACGCAGTATTTT. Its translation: CAWSNGLAPLVDTQYF.

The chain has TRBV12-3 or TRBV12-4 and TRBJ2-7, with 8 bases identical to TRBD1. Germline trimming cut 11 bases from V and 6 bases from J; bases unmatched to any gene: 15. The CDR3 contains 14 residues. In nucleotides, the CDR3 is TGTGCCTCCCTTCCTGGGACAGGAGAAGTCGAGCAGTACTTC. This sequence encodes CASLPGTGEVEQYF.

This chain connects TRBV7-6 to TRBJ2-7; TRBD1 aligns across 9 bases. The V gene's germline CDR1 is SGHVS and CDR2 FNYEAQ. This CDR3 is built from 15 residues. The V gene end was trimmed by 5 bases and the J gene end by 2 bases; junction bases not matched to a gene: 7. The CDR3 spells CASSTPGQGTYEQYF. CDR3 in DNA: TGTGCCAGCAGCACACCGGGACAGGGCACCTACGAGCAGTACTTC.

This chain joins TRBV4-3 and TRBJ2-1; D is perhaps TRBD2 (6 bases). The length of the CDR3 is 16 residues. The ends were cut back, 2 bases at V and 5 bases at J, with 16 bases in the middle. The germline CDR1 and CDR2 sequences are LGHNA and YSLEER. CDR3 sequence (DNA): TGCGCCAGCAGCCAAAGGGTGGCGGGGATCGACAATGAGCAGTTCTTC. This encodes CASSQRVAGIDNEQFF.

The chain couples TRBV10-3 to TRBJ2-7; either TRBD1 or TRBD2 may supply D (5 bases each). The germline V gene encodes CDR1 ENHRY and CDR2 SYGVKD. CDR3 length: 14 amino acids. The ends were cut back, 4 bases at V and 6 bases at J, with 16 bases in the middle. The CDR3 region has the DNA TGTGCCATCAGTGCCGGGACCCTAGCCAGCGAGCAGTACTTC. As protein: CAISAGTLASEQYF.

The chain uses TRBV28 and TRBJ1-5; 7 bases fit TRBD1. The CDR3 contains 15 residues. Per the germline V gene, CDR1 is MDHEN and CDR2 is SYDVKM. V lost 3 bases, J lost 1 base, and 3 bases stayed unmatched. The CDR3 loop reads CASSFADRSNQPQHF. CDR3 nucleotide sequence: TGTGCCAGCAGTTTCGCGGACAGGAGCAATCAGCCCCAGCATTTT.

DNA of the CDR3: TGCGCCAGCAGCTTTACGGCGGGAGGAGGCAATGAGCAGTTCTTC. It encodes CASSFTAGGGNEQFF. This chain joins TRBV5-1 and TRBJ2-1; 8 nucleotides line up with TRBD2. Germline V gene sequence: CDR1 SGHRS, CDR2 YFSETQ. CDR3 size: 15 residues. After removal of 2 bases from V and 6 bases from J, the junction contained 7 bases not matched to a gene.

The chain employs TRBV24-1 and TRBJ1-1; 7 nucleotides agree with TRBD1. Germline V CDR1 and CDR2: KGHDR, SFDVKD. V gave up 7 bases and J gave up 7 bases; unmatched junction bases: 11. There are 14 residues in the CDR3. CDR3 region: CATSPTRDSHEAFF. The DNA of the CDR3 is TGTGCCACCAGCCCAACCAGGGACAGCCATGAAGCTTTCTTT.

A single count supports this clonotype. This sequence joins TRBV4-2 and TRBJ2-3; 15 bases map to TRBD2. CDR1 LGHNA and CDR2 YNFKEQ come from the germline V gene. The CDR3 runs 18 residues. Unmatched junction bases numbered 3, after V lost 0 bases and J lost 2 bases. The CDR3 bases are TGTGCCAGCAGCCAAGAGGGGACTAGCGGGGGGCCCACAGATACGCAGTATTTT. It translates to CASSQEGTSGGPTDTQYF.

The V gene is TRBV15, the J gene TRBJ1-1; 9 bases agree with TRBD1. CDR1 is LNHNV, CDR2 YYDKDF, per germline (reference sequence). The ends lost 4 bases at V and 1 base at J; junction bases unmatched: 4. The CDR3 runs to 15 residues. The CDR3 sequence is CATSKDRGSNTEAFF. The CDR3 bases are TGTGCCACCAGCAAAGACAGGGGGTCGAACACTGAAGCTTTCTTT.

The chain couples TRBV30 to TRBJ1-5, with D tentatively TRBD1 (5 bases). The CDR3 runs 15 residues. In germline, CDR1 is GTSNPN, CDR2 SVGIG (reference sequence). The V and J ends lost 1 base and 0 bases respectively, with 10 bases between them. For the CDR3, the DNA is TGTGCCTGGAGTGCGGGGGGTTATAGCAATCAGCCCCAGCATTTT. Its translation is CAWSAGGYSNQPQHF.

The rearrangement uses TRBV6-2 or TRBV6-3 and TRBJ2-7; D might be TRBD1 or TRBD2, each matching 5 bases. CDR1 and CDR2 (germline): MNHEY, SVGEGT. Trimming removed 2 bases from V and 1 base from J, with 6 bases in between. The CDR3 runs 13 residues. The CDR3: CASSYGGSYEQYF. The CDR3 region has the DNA TGTGCCAGCAGTTACGGGGGATCCTACGAGCAGTACTTC.